This note documents a single T cell receptor beta chain sequence. Antigen specificity is unknown. Its ends do not fully match the called genes, so a read error is possible. The CDR3 consists of 17 residues. CDR1 and CDR2 (germline): SGHRS, YFSETQ. With approximately 470 ng total RNA as template and a constant-region primer, TCR beta cDNA was made. Investigators got TCR beta libraries out of three nested multiplex PCR rounds, done with slightly modified ARM-PCR. PCR rounds one and two used TRBV1-TRBV30 forward primers with a C-beta reverse primer for around 9 cycles each. TCRdb processed the multiplex PCR reads anew with MiXCR; each CDR3 protein has one entry. The sample has 25,000 to 35,000 distinct CDR3 sequences, around 80% seen once. This sample stems from a study of tumor-infiltrating lymphocytes in primary liver carcinoma. Study-level results: There were only about 7-24% of top clones found in all five tumor regions. Tumors carried a top-250-clone fraction significantly exceeding that of blood (p = 0.039).

Each 20-30 mg portion of unsorted bulk tissue served as the source for co-extraction of RNA and DNA. Surgeons treated the primary liver carcinoma of the patients by surgical resection. These patients lived with chronic HBV infection and had never been treated. The specimen was liver tumor tissue from sampling region 5. The subset is: tumor region T5, tumor centre. V is TRBV5-1 and J is TRBJ2-3; D call uncertain. The sequence was obtained from a man aged 40-49 years with primary liver carcinoma and hepatitis B virus infection. In nucleotides, the CDR3 is TGCGCCAGCAGCTTGGAGGGTAGCCCAGCCAAAACAGATACGCACTATTTT. As protein: CASSLEGSPAKTDTHYF. The full variable domain, with the rest looked up from reference TRBV5-1 and TRBJ2-3, is KAGVTQTPRYLIKTRGQQVTLSCSPISGHRSVSWYQQTPGQGLQFLFEYFSETQRNKGNFPGRFSGRQFSNSRSEMNVSTLELGDSALYLCASSLEGSPAKTDTHYFGPGTRLTVL.